One sample yielded the 14 T cell receptor beta chains listed below, sequenced in a study of blood T cell repertoires in COVID-19. Using immunoSEQ multiplex PCR, the repertoire was profiled, and TCRdb retains in-frame clones only, with some absent. The sample includes approximately 31,000 clones, 90% to 95% of them seen just once. The sequenced material came from peripheral blood. These receptors all come from a human donor in a cohort sampled during active COVID-19.

This sequence joins TRBV2 and TRBJ2-1; D is unclear. The CDR3 is 11 amino acids. The V end lost 5 bases, the J end lost 3 bases, and 2 bases lay between the germline ends. Germline assignment: CDR1 SNHLY and CDR2 FYNNEI. The CDR3 here is CASSYYNEQFF. The CDR3 DNA follows: TGTGCCAGCAGTTACTACAATGAGCAGTTCTTC.

This chain links TRBV2 with TRBJ1-5; perhaps TRBD1 as D (5 bases). The V and J ends lost 3 bases and 0 bases respectively, with 15 bases between them. Germline loops: CDR1 SNHLY, CDR2 FYNNEI. CDR3 length equals 17 residues. Here the CDR3 DNA reads TGTGCCAGCAGTGAGCACGTGGGGAGGGGTAGCAATCAGCCCCAGCATTTT. Its protein product is CASSEHVGRGSNQPQHF. The full variable domain, with the rest looked up from reference TRBV2 and TRBJ1-5, is EPEVTQTPSHQVTQMGQEVILRCVPISNHLYFYWYRQILGQKVEFLVSFYNNEISEKSEIFDDQFSVERPDGSNFTLKIRSTKLEDSAMYFCASSEHVGRGSNQPQHFGDGTRLSIL.

The rearrangement uses TRBV19 and TRBJ1-5, with TRBD1 matching 12 bases. The CDR3 covers 16 residues. V lost 6 bases to trimming and J lost 6 bases; unmatched junction nucleotides: 9. Germline loops: CDR1 LNHDA, CDR2 SQIVND (reference sequence). DNA of the CDR3: TGTGCCAGTAGGTCCGGGACAGGGGGCACCGGTCAGCCCCAGCATTTT. It translates to CASRSGTGGTGQPQHF.

This chain uses TRBV18 with TRBJ1-5; TRBD1 might be the D (5 bases). The CDR3 consists of 14 residues. Germline V gives CDR1 KGHSH, CDR2 LQKENI. Trimming shortened V by 1 base and J by 7 bases, and 11 bases separated the two germline ends. The CDR3 sequence is CASSPQDSNQPQHF. Here the CDR3 DNA reads TGTGCCAGCTCACCACAAGACAGTAACCAGCCCCAGCATTTT.

The V call is TRBV7-8, the J call TRBJ1-4; TRBD1 agrees at 7 bases. This CDR3 contains 14 residues. Per the germline V gene, CDR1 is SGHVS and CDR2 is FQNEAQ. Unmatched junction bases numbered 2, after V lost 3 bases and J lost 4 bases. For the CDR3, the DNA is TGTGCCAGCAGCTTCGACAGGGATAATGAAAAACTGTTTTTT. Its translation: CASSFDRDNEKLFF. Full variable domain (remainder filled in from reference TRBV7-8 and TRBJ1-4): GAGVSQSPRYKVAKRGQDVALRCDPISGHVSLFWYQQALGQGPEFLTYFQNEAQLDKSGLPSDRFFAERPEGSVSTLKIQRTQQEDSAVYLCASSFDRDNEKLFFGSGTQLSVL.

This sequence joins TRBV4-2 and TRBJ2-5, with TRBD2 as a possible D gene (6 bases). There are 18 residues in the CDR3. Germline V CDR1 and CDR2: LGHNA, YNFKEQ. The V end lost 1 base, the J end lost 5 bases, and 23 bases lay between the germline ends. The DNA of the CDR3 is TGTGCCAGCAGCCAAGTAGGGCGGGCAGGGACTCGTCAGGAGACCCAGTACTTC. Its translation is CASSQVGRAGTRQETQYF.

V and J are TRBV21-1 and TRBJ2-7; the table's D gene call, TRBD1, was not cross checked with the DNA. TRBV21-1 is assigned pseudogene status. The CDR3 totals 13 residues. The CDR3, as DNA: TGTGCCTCCCGGGACAGGGGCCCTAGGGAGCAGTACTTC. Its protein is CASRDRGPREQYF.

Notes on this clone: The junction does not match germline at one end; this may be a read error. The V and J genes are TRBV7-7 and TRBJ1-1; 10 bases align to TRBD1. This CDR3 has 16 amino acids. Germline V gene sequence: CDR1 SSHAT, CDR2 FNYEAQ (reference sequence). Written as DNA, the CDR3 is TGTGCTAGCAGCCCCCTCTCCGGGACAGGGGAAAGTGAAGCTTTCTTT. This translates into CASSPLSGTGESEAFF.

This chain connects TRBV18 to TRBJ2-2; D may be TRBD1 (6 bases). The CDR3 length is 15 residues. V lost 3 bases and J lost 1, with 9 bases in between. Germline V gene lookup returns CDR1 KGHSH and CDR2 LQKENI. DNA for the CDR3: TGTGCCAGCTCACCCTTGACAGGGAACACCGGGGAGCTGTTTTTT. Protein product: CASSPLTGNTGELFF.

The chain combines TRBV30 with TRBJ1-2; 8 bases are shared with TRBD1. Trimming at V came to 8 bases and at J to 4 bases, leaving 6 bases not matched to a gene. CDR1 and CDR2 from the germline V gene are GTSNPN and SVGIG (reference sequence). This CDR3 has 12 residues. Written as DNA, the CDR3 is TGTGCCCTCCGGACAGGGACCTATGGCTACACCTTC. This sequence encodes CALRTGTYGYTF.

The V gene is TRBV5-1, the J gene TRBJ1-2; 7 nucleotides match TRBD1. V lost 3 bases and J lost 7; bases outside the gene matches: 6. The CDR3 consists of 13 residues. Per germline, CDR1 SGHRS and CDR2 YFSETQ. The CDR3 DNA reads as TGCGCCAGCAGCTCACAGGGGCGGCTTGGCTACACCTTC. Translated, it gives CASSSQGRLGYTF.

V gene TRBV24-1 combines with J gene TRBJ2-1; 8 bases are shared with TRBD2. V lost 12 bases, J lost 8 bases, and 17 bases stayed unmatched. The CDR3 runs to 15 residues. CDR1 is KGHDR, CDR2 SFDVKD, per germline. CDR3 sequence (DNA): TGTGCCGCCGGGAGGGAGGGATCCGCGGCCGATGAGCAGTTCTTC. Amino acids: CAAGREGSAADEQFF.

The J gene is TRBJ1-1, the V gene TRBV18, with a tentative D call TRBD1 (5 bases). Trimming cost V 0 bases and J 5 bases, with 13 bases left between them. Germline values: CDR1 KGHSH, CDR2 LQKENI. This CDR3 is built from 15 residues. CDR3 sequence (DNA): TGTGCCAGCTCACCACCGGCCTCTAAGGGGACTGAAGCTTTCTTT. Encoded protein: CASSPPASKGTEAFF.

This clone was detected a few times. V is TRBV27 and J is TRBJ1-2; D not resolved. The germline V gene has CDR1 MNHEY and CDR2 SMNVEV (reference sequence). CDR3 length: 14 amino acids. Trimming removed 3 bases at V and 0 bases at J, with 8 bases between. The CDR3 region has the DNA TGTGCCAGCAGTTTGCGGGATACTAACTATGGCTACACCTTC. Amino acid sequence: CASSLRDTNYGYTF.